This T cell receptor (beta chain) derives from a study of long-term antiretroviral therapy in people with HIV. The immunoSEQ assay was v3.0, run at survey level. The assay was immunoSEQ multiplex PCR, and TCRdb's table has in-frame clones only and misses some. This sample carries about 26,000 clones, about 86% of them seen once, and the ten largest clones take under 5.5%. General observations from the study: Missing from the dataset were any data on ART adherence, viral resistance or therapy changes.

In regard to this clone: What it binds is not known.

This CDR3 is 15 amino acids long. Trimming at V came to 0 bases and at J to 2 bases, leaving 2 bases not matched to a gene. Germline loops: CDR1 SNHLY, CDR2 FYNNEI. The source was unsorted PBMCs, collected about 2.6 years after starting antiretroviral therapy. This sequence was found in a man between 35 and 55 years old with HIV. The chain combines TRBV2 with TRBJ2-3, with 7 bases matching TRBD2. The CDR3, as DNA: TGTGCCAGCAGTGAAGCGGGGGGGACCACAGATACGCAGTATTTT. This gives the protein CASSEAGGTTDTQYF.